This entry describes one TCR beta chain. Per the germline V gene, CDR1 is SGHRS and CDR2 is YFSETQ. V shed 5 bases and J shed 1 base, with 12 bases lying between them. This CDR3 has 14 residues. In the original processing: Reference gene primers were amplified, and this amplification served to estimate nucleated cell counts. Data came from immunoSEQ multiplex PCR; TCRdb stores just in-frame clones and leaves some out. That table furnishes V, J and clone size, whereas the DNA furnished D and trimming. This sample yields about 210,000 clones, of which over 75% are seen a single time; about 5% belongs to the top ten. This sample stems from a study of blood T cell repertoires in COVID-19. Overall study: The United States, Italy and Spain were the sources of the acute and convalescent COVID-19 samples. The analysed material was cDNA or gDNA that came from T cells, B-cell-depleted T cells, or PBMCs.

This receptor was taken from a woman aged 40-49 years with acute or convalescent COVID-19. The material sequenced was peripheral blood. This chain connects TRBV5-1 to TRBJ1-2; the D is unclear. The DNA of the CDR3 is TGCGCCAGCAGACCCGTTGAGAATAACTATGGCTACACCTTC. This gives the protein CASRPVENNYGYTF.